Described below is a single TCR beta chain sequence and its context. The unique tags termed UMIs, each holding a 6-nucleotide sample barcode, were added by means of template switching. TCRdb reprocessed the 5' RACE reads and keeps a single row for each CDR3 protein, giving no DNA. The listing records about 140,000 distinct CDR3 sequences. Germline V gene sequence: CDR1 SGHRS, CDR2 YFSETQ. CDR3 length equals 13 residues. These data belong to a study of monozygotic twins with inflammatory bowel disease. Specimen: blood. The sequence was obtained from a human donor with ulcerative colitis or Crohn's disease, or a healthy co-twin of an affected twin (not recorded which). This sequence joins TRBV5-1 and TRBJ2-7; TCRdb calls TRBD1, which cannot be checked without DNA. CDR3 sequence: CASSITGNYEQYF.